A selection of T cell receptor beta chains follows, all from one sample in a study of T cells in narcolepsy. Measured with immunoSEQ multiplex PCR; TCRdb has only the in-frame clones, and not every one. Of around 18,000 clones in the sample, approximately 77% were seen once. The sample comprised CD45RA- memory CD8+ T cells from PBMCs. The source is a human donor with narcolepsy. The CDR3 runs from the conserved cysteine through the conserved F or W. The D gene is left open where the match is weak. Expanded clones are given a class, and other clones once, few, many or no size at all.

v_gene	j_gene	d_gene	abundance	CDR3nt	CDR3aa
TRBV5-1	TRBJ2-1	-	-	TGCGCCAGCAGCTTGTATGGGGGTTACAATGAGCAGTTCTTC	CASSLYGGYNEQFF
TRBV4-3	TRBJ2-2	TRBD1	few	TGCGCCAGCAGCCCCCGGACAGGGTCCACCGGGGAGCTGTTTTTT	CASSPRTGSTGELFF
TRBV5-1	TRBJ2-7	-	-	TGCGCCAGCAGCTTCCGCAGCTCCTACGAGCAGTACTTC	CASSFRSSYEQYF
TRBV29-1	TRBJ2-3	-	few	TGCAGCGTTGAGGTCAGCGCCACAGATACGCAGTATTTT	CSVEVSATDTQYF
TRBV2	TRBJ1-3	TRBD1	few	TGTGCCAGCAGTGAAGCTACAGGGGAATCTGGAAACACCATATATTTT	CASSEATGESGNTIYF
TRBV15	TRBJ1-2	TRBD1	-	TGTGCCACCCGTCAGGGGGGTGATCCATATGGCTACACCTTC	CATRQGGDPYGYTF
TRBV6-5	TRBJ2-1	-	few	TGTGCCAGCAGTTCGGGGAGCTTTGGAAGCAATGAGCAGTTCTTC	CASSSGSFGSNEQFF
TRBV11-2	TRBJ1-2	-	-	TGCGCCAGCAGCCAAGACAGGCTCACGGGAGGCTACACCTTC	CASSQDRLTGGYTF
TRBV4-2	TRBJ2-3	-	few	TGTGCCAGCAGCCAAGAGGTTTCCAGGATCACAGATACGCAGTATTTT	CASSQEVSRITDTQYF
TRBV7-6	TRBJ2-3	TRBD2	-	TGTGCCAGCAGCTTAGGCGGCGGGAGCTCAGATACGCAGTATTTT	CASSLGGGSSDTQYF
TRBV27	TRBJ1-5	TRBD1	-	TGTGCCAGCAGTAACCGACAGGGAAAGCAGCCCCAGCATTTT	CASSNRQGKQPQHF
TRBV2	TRBJ1-2	TRBD1	-	TGTGCCAGCAGTAGGACAGGAACTAGTGTCTATGGCTACACCTTC	CASSRTGTSVYGYTF
TRBV7-9	TRBJ1-2	-	once	TGTGCCAGCATAGGCAGATTGGGTGGCTACACCTTC	CASIGRLGGYTF
TRBV9	TRBJ2-3	-	-	TGTGCCAGCAGTGCGTCGGGGGGCGACACAGATACGCAGTATTTT	CASSASGGDTDTQYF
TRBV6-5	TRBJ2-1	-	-	TGTGCCAGCAGTCCAGGGGAGGAGCAGTTCTTC	CASSPGEEQFF
TRBV6-5	TRBJ1-3	-	once	TGTGCCAGCAGCCCCGGCCGTGGAAACACCATATATTTT	CASSPGRGNTIYF
TRBV27	TRBJ2-1	-	-	TGTGCCAGCAGTCACCCTCTTCGTCAGGGCTACAATGAGCAGTTCTTC	CASSHPLRQGYNEQFF
TRBV12-5	TRBJ2-4	-	-	TGTGCTAGTGGTTCCCCTGAGGGCAAAAACATTCAGTACTTC	CASGSPEGKNIQYF
TRBV29-1	TRBJ2-3	TRBD1	-	TGCAGCGTTGAGGAAACAGGGGGCGCGGGAACAGATACGCAGTATTTT	CSVEETGGAGTDTQYF
TRBV7-9	TRBJ2-7	-	-	TGTGCCAGCAGCTTATCTGAGGGCCTTGCGGACGAGCAGTACTTC	CASSLSEGLADEQYF
TRBV7-3	TRBJ2-1	TRBD1	-	TGTGCCAGCAGCCTTCCGGGACAGTACAATGAGCAGTTCTTC	CASSLPGQYNEQFF
TRBV29-1	TRBJ2-1	TRBD1	-	TGCAGCGCCCCCGGGACAGACGGCTTCTACAATGAGCAGTTCTTC	CSAPGTDGFYNEQFF
TRBV28	TRBJ1-2	-	-	TGTGCCAGCAGTTTATTTCCGGGGGCGTATGGCTACACCTTC	CASSLFPGAYGYTF
TRBV6-5	TRBJ2-7	-	medium-sized	TGTGCCAGCCGCCTCGGGGTGGACGGCTCCTACGAGCAGTACTTC	CASRLGVDGSYEQYF
TRBV29-1	TRBJ2-1	TRBD2	-	TGCAGCGTTGAAGGGACTGGACTAGCGGGGTACAATGAGCAGTTCTTC	CSVEGTGLAGYNEQFF
TRBV6-4	TRBJ1-1	-	few	TGTGCCAGCAGACCATCAGGGAGGCTTAGCACTGAAGCTTTCTTT	CASRPSGRLSTEAFF
TRBV27	TRBJ1-5	-	-	TGTGCCAGCAGTTCAACAGGGCCGGAGGAGCCCCAGCATTTT	CASSSTGPEEPQHF
TRBV15	TRBJ1-1	-	-	TGTGCCACCAGCAGAGAAAGAGCGATGAACACTGAAGCTTTCTTT	CATSRERAMNTEAFF
TRBV4-1	TRBJ2-7	-	few	TGCGCCAGCAGCCAAGATCGGACGCCCCGCTACGAGCAGTACTTC	CASSQDRTPRYEQYF
TRBV9	TRBJ2-7	TRBD2	-	TGTGCCAGCAGCGTCGGGACTAGCGGGAGATATGAGCAGTACTTC	CASSVGTSGRYEQYF
TRBV6-4	TRBJ2-3	-	-	TGTGCCAGCAGGCCGTCCGGCCGAACTAGCACAGATACGCAGTATTTT	CASRPSGRTSTDTQYF
TRBV5-1	TRBJ1-1	TRBD1	-	TGCGCCAGCAGCTTGGGGGTTCAGGGGGCGATGACCACTGAAGCTTTCTTT	CASSLGVQGAMTTEAFF
TRBV6-5	TRBJ1-1	-	-	TGTGCCAGCAGTGAAGAATCGGCTAAGGATGAAGCTTTCTTT	CASSEESAKDEAFF
TRBV4-2	TRBJ1-2	-	-	TGTGCCAGCAGCCTTGAGGACGGTGGGGAAGGCTACACCTTC	CASSLEDGGEGYTF
TRBV7-9	TRBJ2-1	TRBD1	few	TGTGCCAGCAGCCCACCGGGGGGACAGGGGGAAAATGAGCAGTTCTTC	CASSPPGGQGENEQFF
TRBV10-1	TRBJ2-1	TRBD2	-	TGCGCCAGCAGTGCCGGGACTAGCGGGTACAATGAGCAGTTCTTC	CASSAGTSGYNEQFF
TRBV4-1	TRBJ1-2	TRBD1	-	TGCGCCAGCAGTCCTTCCTTCCCGACAGGGGGTCGCTATGGCTACACCTTC	CASSPSFPTGGRYGYTF
TRBV2	TRBJ1-5	TRBD1	-	TGTGCCAGCAGTGAAAGGGGGTGGATGGACAGGGACTCGAATCAGCCCCAGCATTTT	CASSERGWMDRDSNQPQHF
TRBV9	TRBJ2-3	-	-	TGTGCCAGCAGCTCCGGGACGGTGGATACGCAGTATTTT	CASSSGTVDTQYF
TRBV11-2	TRBJ1-1	-	-	TGTGCCAGCAGCTTAGAATGGGCTCCGAACACTGAAGCTTTCTTT	CASSLEWAPNTEAFF
TRBV19	TRBJ2-7	TRBD1	few	TGTGCCAGTAGTATAGGGACAGGACAATTTTCCTACGAGCAGTACTTC	CASSIGTGQFSYEQYF
TRBV6-5	TRBJ2-7	-	-	TGTGCCAGCAAGAGCGGCAGCTCCTACGAGCAGTACTTC	CASKSGSSYEQYF
TRBV29-1	TRBJ2-1	-	-	TGCAGCGTTGAAATATCGAATCACAATGAGCAGTTCTTC	CSVEISNHNEQFF